Presented here are 25 T cell receptor beta chains from one specimen sequenced in a study of T cells in Graves' hyperthyroidism and ophthalmopathy. Researchers amplified the TCR beta CDR3 regions from RNA transcripts. The HTBI set primed first-round TCR CDR3 RT-PCR. Each CDR3 protein gets one entry after TCRdb re-called the multiplex PCR reads with MiXCR. The table lists hundreds of thousands of distinct CDR3 sequences, around 13% of them singletons, with 10% to 13% in the top ten. The sequenced material came from blood. The receptors derive from a young woman with Graves' hyperthyroidism.

In this sample, this clonotype turned up many times. The V and J genes are TRBV18 and TRBJ2-2, with TRBD1 matching over 8 bases. This CDR3 spans 16 amino acids. Germline-derived CDR1 and CDR2 are KGHSH and LQKENI. The junction had 7 bases not matched to a gene; V was cut back by 3 bases and J by 4 bases. The chain's CDR3 is CASSPRTGSSTGELFF. CDR3 DNA: TGTGCCAGCTCACCTCGGACAGGGTCTAGCACCGGGGAGCTGTTTTTT.

This clonotype was picked up many times. CDR3: CATSDSTGLRTEAFF. CDR3 nucleotide sequence: TGTGCCACCAGTGATTCTACCGGCTTGAGGACTGAAGCTTTCTTT. V usage is TRBV24-1 and J usage is TRBJ1-1; D ambiguous. Germline loops: CDR1 KGHDR, CDR2 SFDVKD. V dropped 2 bases and J dropped 5 bases, with 14 bases sitting between them. The CDR3 is made up of 15 amino acids.

V and J are TRBV30 and TRBJ2-7; D ambiguous. Germline assignment: CDR1 GTSNPN and CDR2 SVGIG (reference sequence). V was cut by 2 bases and J by 4 bases, with 15 bases left in between. The CDR3 runs 14 residues. CDR3 sequence reads: CAWSPTRALYEQYF. CDR3 DNA: TGTGCCTGGAGTCCCACCCGGGCCCTTTACGAGCAGTACTTC.

This clonotype was seen at least ten times. V gene TRBV11-2 combines with J gene TRBJ1-1, with D unresolved. Germline assignment: CDR1 SGHAT and CDR2 FQNNGV. The CDR3 consists of 14 residues. V lost 3 bases to trimming and J lost 1 base, with 9 bases between them. DNA for the CDR3: TGTGCCAGCAGCTTTCAACTGGCGAACACTGAAGCTTTCTTT. Protein sequence: CASSFQLANTEAFF.

This clonotype occurred many times. The V call is TRBV5-6, the J call TRBJ2-7; TRBD2 agrees at 8 bases. Losses at the gene ends were 5 bases for V and 2 bases for J; bases not matched to a gene: 9. Germline V gene sequence: CDR1 SGHDT, CDR2 YYEEEE. The CDR3 is 15 amino acids. The CDR3 is CASRDWAGGAYEQYF. CDR3 bases: TGTGCCAGCAGGGATTGGGCGGGAGGTGCCTACGAGCAGTACTTC.

This clonotype was picked up many times. The chain uses TRBV5-5 and TRBJ2-7, with D perhaps TRBD1 (5 bases). Germline CDR1 SGHKS, CDR2 YYEKEE (reference sequence). The CDR3 is 17 residues long. Deletions cut 1 base from V and 5 bases from J, with 22 bases between. Written as DNA, the CDR3 is TGTGCCAGCAGCTTGAATCTGCGGACAAGGGTTAGGGACGAGCAGTACTTC. It codes for CASSLNLRTRVRDEQYF.

This clonotype was observed at least ten times. This chain joins TRBV18 and TRBJ1-5; 10 nucleotides line up with TRBD1. Germline lookup yields CDR1 KGHSH and CDR2 LQKENI. The V segment lost 3 bases and the J segment 4 bases; nucleotides outside the gene matches: 6. The CDR3 extends over 16 amino acids. For the CDR3, the DNA is TGTGCCAGCTCACCGGGACAGGGGCCAAGAAATCAGCCCCAGCATTTT. Its translation: CASSPGQGPRNQPQHF. Combining the CDR3 with reference TRBV18 and TRBJ1-5 gives the whole variable domain NAGVMQNPRHLVRRRGQEARLRCSPMKGHSHVYWYRQLPEEGLKFMVYLQKENIIDESGMPKERFSAEFPKEGPSILRIQQVVRGDSAAYFCASSPGQGPRNQPQHFGDGTRLSIL.

The V and J genes are TRBV9 and TRBJ2-5, with D possibly TRBD2 on 5 matching bases. V lost 1 base and J 4 bases, leaving 11 bases between the germline ends. Looked up from germline, CDR1 is SGDLS and CDR2 is YYNGEE. This CDR3 has 14 amino acids. The CDR3, as DNA: TGTGCCAGCAGCGTATCAGCCGAGGGAGAGACCCAGTACTTC. Encoded protein: CASSVSAEGETQYF. The variable domain in full, completed from reference TRBV9 and TRBJ2-5, reads DSGVTQTPKHLITATGQRVTLRCSPRSGDLSVYWYQQSLDQGLQFLIQYYNGEERAKGNILERFSAQQFPDLHSELNLSSLELGDSALYFCASSVSAEGETQYFGPGTRLLVL.

The chain employs TRBV29-1 and TRBJ1-2; D is possibly TRBD1 (5 bases). Deletions cut 4 bases from V and 5 bases from J, with 8 bases between. CDR1 is SQVTM and CDR2 is ANQGSEA in the germline V gene. The CDR3 is 11 residues long. CDR3 residues: CSVAGGYGYTF. CDR3 DNA sequence: TGCAGCGTTGCGGGGGGGTATGGCTACACCTTC.

The chain's CDR3 is CAAGREGGTGELFF. Written as DNA, the CDR3 is TGTGCCGCGGGACGGGAGGGGGGAACCGGGGAGCTGTTTTTT. The chain carries TRBV6-1 and TRBJ2-2; 8 positions agree with TRBD2. In germline, CDR1 is MNHNS, CDR2 SASEGT. The CDR3 length is 14 residues. V shed 11 bases and J 5 bases; nucleotides not matched to a gene: 10.

CDR3 sequence reads: CASSYLGRNYGYTF. The DNA of the CDR3 is TGTGCCAGCAGTTACCTTGGACGGAACTATGGCTACACCTTC. This sequence joins TRBV6-6 and TRBJ1-2; D is uncertain. The V end was cut by 2 bases, the J end by 2 bases, with 9 bases between. Per the germline V gene, CDR1 is MNHNY and CDR2 is SVGAGI (reference sequence). This CDR3 comprises 14 residues.

This clonotype has ten or more counts. The chain employs TRBV6-1 and TRBJ2-7; TRBD1 agrees at 7 bases. The germline V gene has CDR1 MNHNS and CDR2 SASEGT. The CDR3 loop spans 15 amino acids. The V and J ends lost 5 bases and 0 bases, in that order; junction bases with no gene match: 7. CDR3: CASSSTGATSYEQYF. The CDR3 coding sequence is TGTGCCAGCAGTTCAACAGGGGCGACCTCCTACGAGCAGTACTTC.

The table lists this clonotype with many counts. V is TRBV20-1 and J is TRBJ2-3; 10 nucleotides line up with TRBD2. J gave up 3 bases and V 4 bases, and 7 bases lay outside the gene matches. From germline, CDR1 is DFQATT and CDR2 SNEGSKA (reference sequence). This CDR3 spans 15 amino acids. CDR3 protein: CSATASGRLTDTQYF. The CDR3 DNA is TGCAGTGCTACAGCTAGCGGGAGATTAACAGATACGCAGTATTTT.

In its sample, this clonotype was seen once. A much larger clone lies one base from this, so it may be a read error. This chain joins TRBV2 and TRBJ2-1; 8 positions match TRBD2. There are 12 residues in the CDR3. CDR1 and CDR2 (germline): SNHLY, FYNNEI. DNA for the CDR3: TGTGCCAGCGGTGATAGCGGGACGGATCGGTTCTTC. Its translation is CASGDSGTDRFF.

V usage is TRBV2 and J usage is TRBJ1-5; D is unclear. The germline V gene encodes CDR1 SNHLY and CDR2 FYNNEI. CDR3 length equals 12 residues. The V end was cut by 7 bases, the J end by 7 bases, with 11 bases between. CDR3 amino acids: CASMEDDQPQHF. The CDR3 DNA is TGTGCCAGCATGGAAGACGACCAGCCCCAGCATTTT.

This sequence joins TRBV6-2 or TRBV6-3 and TRBJ2-2; 10 nucleotides line up with TRBD2. V lost 6 bases to trimming and J lost 8 bases; unmatched junction nucleotides: 18. Germline CDR1 and CDR2: MNHEY and SVGEGT. The CDR3 totals 18 residues. This chain's CDR3 is CASRNPAVSGRAYGELFF. In DNA, the CDR3 is TGTGCCAGCAGAAACCCCGCCGTGAGCGGGAGGGCCTATGGGGAGCTGTTTTTT.

This clonotype has at least ten counts. This sequence joins TRBV18 and TRBJ2-1; D could derive from TRBD1 or TRBD2 (6 bases each). V gave up 6 bases and J gave up 6 bases, with 12 bases separating them. The CDR3 extends over 13 amino acids. CDR1 is KGHSH and CDR2 is LQKENI in the germline V gene. The CDR3 DNA sequence: TGTGCCAGCTCGCTCCGGGGGCCCAATGAGCAGTTCTTC. Protein sequence: CASSLRGPNEQFF.

This clonotype was picked up many times. The V call is TRBV7-8, the J call TRBJ2-7; D could derive from TRBD1 or TRBD2 (5 bases each). CDR1 is SGHVS, CDR2 FQNEAQ, per germline. Trimming pared 4 bases from V and 7 bases from J, leaving 26 bases between. This CDR3 contains 17 residues. The CDR3 DNA reads TGTGCCAGCAGCTCCCCTTTGGGTGGGGACCTACGTGGAGAGCAGTACTTC. Translating it yields CASSSPLGGDLRGEQYF.

The V gene is TRBV30, the J gene TRBJ2-2, with a tentative D call TRBD2 (7 bases). The CDR3 has 15 residues. Per the germline V gene, CDR1 is GTSNPN and CDR2 is SVGIG (reference sequence). Trimming cost V 4 bases and J 1 base, with 13 bases left between them. The CDR3 loop is CAWTRGGMNTGELFF. The CDR3 DNA reads as TGTGCCTGGACACGCGGGGGCATGAACACCGGGGAGCTGTTTTTT. The complete variable domain, with remaining parts taken from reference TRBV30 and TRBJ2-2, reads SQTIHQWPATLVQPVGSPLSLECTVEGTSNPNLYWYRQAAGRGLQLLFYSVGIGQISSEVPQNLSASRPQDRQFILSSKKLLLSDSGFYLCAWTRGGMNTGELFFGEGSRLTVL.

The chain employs TRBV13 and TRBJ1-4, with D possibly TRBD1 on 5 matching bases. V was cut by 7 bases and J by 0 bases, with 15 bases left in between. Germline CDR1 reads PRHDT; CDR2 reads FYEKMQ (reference sequence). The CDR3 contains 16 residues. CDR3 sequence: CASNIGQGSTNEKLFF. For the CDR3, the DNA is TGTGCCAGCAACATCGGCCAGGGCTCAACTAATGAAAAACTGTTTTTT. Drawing the rest from reference TRBV13 and TRBJ1-4, the complete variable domain is AAGVIQSPRHLIKEKRETATLKCYPIPRHDTVYWYQQGPGQDPQFLISFYEKMQSDKGSIPDRFSAQQFSDYHSELNMSSLELGDSALYFCASNIGQGSTNEKLFFGSGTQLSVL.

This clonotype was observed a few times. For the CDR3, the DNA is TGTGCCACCAGGAACTCCGGGACGGTCGATGAAGCTTTCTTT. Amino acids: CATRNSGTVDEAFF. The V gene is TRBV24-1, the J gene TRBJ1-1; possible D gene TRBD1, 5 bases. The ends were cut back, 7 bases at V and 7 bases at J, with 18 bases in the middle. CDR1 KGHDR and CDR2 SFDVKD come from the germline V gene. The CDR3 runs to 14 residues.

The gene calls are TRBV7-9 and TRBJ2-7; D may match TRBD1 or TRBD2 (5 bases each). Trimming stripped 5 bases from V and 2 bases from J, with 13 bases between. Germline CDR1 SEHNR, CDR2 FQNEAQ (reference sequence). The CDR3 loop spans 14 amino acids. The CDR3 coding sequence is TGTGCCAGCAGCGCCACGGGGCCAACCTACGAGCAGTACTTC. Amino acid sequence: CASSATGPTYEQYF.

This clonotype was counted a few times. The V call is TRBV20-1, the J call TRBJ2-3, with D unclear. Between the trimmed V and J ends, which lost 6 bases and 4 bases, there was a span of 11 bases. Germline CDR1 DFQATT, CDR2 SNEGSKA (reference sequence). The CDR3 totals 12 residues. The chain's CDR3 is CSALRTADTQYF. The CDR3, as DNA: TGCAGTGCCCTTAGAACCGCAGATACGCAGTATTTT.

This clonotype was detected only a few times. The chain joins TRBV19 to TRBJ2-1, with D unresolved. The V end lost 0 bases, the J end lost 2 bases, and 8 bases lay between the germline ends. The CDR3 sequence is 15 residues long. CDR1 and CDR2 (germline): LNHDA, SQIVND (reference sequence). CDR3 amino acids: CASSIEKGPYNEQFF. Written as DNA, the CDR3 is TGTGCCAGTAGTATAGAGAAAGGGCCCTACAATGAGCAGTTCTTC.

This clonotype was seen many times. The chain couples TRBV2 to TRBJ1-2; the D is unclear. V dropped 6 bases and J dropped 0 bases, with 14 bases sitting between them. The CDR3 totals 15 residues. Germline CDR1 is SNHLY and CDR2 is FYNNEI. CDR3 region: CASRNNRNTNYGYTF. CDR3 nucleotide sequence: TGTGCCAGCAGGAACAACCGGAACACTAACTATGGCTACACCTTC. Full variable domain (missing parts from reference TRBV2 and TRBJ1-2): EPEVTQTPSHQVTQMGQEVILRCVPISNHLYFYWYRQILGQKVEFLVSFYNNEISEKSEIFDDQFSVERPDGSNFTLKIRSTKLEDSAMYFCASRNNRNTNYGYTFGSGTRLTVV.